A single sample gave rise to the 10 T cell receptor beta chains below, sequenced in a study of cytomegalovirus exposure and HLA in healthy donors. Both 60 Vbeta primers and 13 Jbeta primers went into the PCR. This table comes from immunoSEQ multiplex PCR, and its TCRdb copy is limited to in-frame clones, with some not included. The data show nearly 110,000 clones, with about two thirds seen just once and about 0.8% held by the top ten. The source material was PBMCs. Receptor source: a boy aged 5-17 years in good health and CMV-seronegative.

The chain joins TRBV10-3 to TRBJ2-7, with D maybe TRBD1 (6 bases). Deletions cut 5 bases from V and 2 bases from J, with 16 bases between. The CDR3 has 15 amino acids. Germline-derived CDR1 and CDR2 are ENHRY and SYGVKD. CDR3 DNA: TGTGCCATCAGTTCCTACAGGGATCTAACCTACGAGCAGTACTTC. Its translation: CAISSYRDLTYEQYF.

This clone occurred a few times. The rearrangement uses TRBV19 and TRBJ1-1, with a possible D match to TRBD1 (5 bases). Trimming shortened V by 3 bases and J by 1 base, and 9 bases separated the two germline ends. CDR3 size: 14 residues. Looked up from germline, CDR1 is LNHDA and CDR2 is SQIVND (reference sequence). DNA for the CDR3: TGTGCCAGTAGTATTGCGGGGCCGAACACTGAAGCTTTCTTT. Protein product: CASSIAGPNTEAFF.

The CDR3 loop is CASSAVYSNQPQHF. In nucleotides, the CDR3 is TGTGCCAGCAGTGCCGTTTATAGCAATCAGCCCCAGCATTTT. This sequence joins TRBV2 and TRBJ1-5; no definite D call. V lost 4 bases, J lost 0 bases, and 7 bases lay in between. The germline V gene encodes CDR1 SNHLY and CDR2 FYNNEI. The length of the CDR3 is 14 residues.

The chain combines TRBV7-3 with TRBJ2-7; 9 bases align to TRBD1. The CDR3 sequence is 15 residues long. V lost 5 bases, J lost 3 bases, and 8 bases stayed unmatched. Looked up from germline, CDR1 is SGHTA and CDR2 is FQGTGA. The CDR3 nucleotides read TGTGCCAGCAGCCCAACAGGGGGCCAGCTCTACGAGCAGTACTTC. This encodes CASSPTGGQLYEQYF.

This chain links TRBV30 with TRBJ1-1; 7 bases fit TRBD1. The ends lost 0 bases at V and 8 bases at J; junction bases unmatched: 6. Germline-derived CDR1 and CDR2 are GTSNPN and SVGIG (reference sequence). The CDR3 has 13 residues. CDR3 amino acids: CAWSVLKGAEAFF. The CDR3 nucleotides read TGTGCCTGGAGTGTACTTAAGGGGGCAGAAGCTTTCTTT.

The rearrangement links TRBV15 to TRBJ2-1; D is possibly TRBD2 (6 bases). Germline V lookup: CDR1 LNHNV, CDR2 YYDKDF (reference sequence). V lost 4 bases, J lost 8 bases, and 18 bases lay in between. The CDR3 loop spans 15 amino acids. CDR3 residues: CATSTVGGLGDEQFF. CDR3 in DNA: TGTGCCACCAGCACCGTTGGGGGGTTAGGCGATGAGCAGTTCTTC.

The genes are TRBV27 and TRBJ1-4; D gene ambiguous. Germline-derived CDR1 and CDR2 are MNHEY and SMNVEV (reference sequence). Trimming took 5 bases from V and 4 from J, leaving 14 bases between them. The CDR3 consists of 15 residues. The CDR3 nucleotides are TGTGCCAGCAGTAAAACGGGTTACCTTAATGAAAAACTGTTTTTT. Amino acids: CASSKTGYLNEKLFF.

A few counts support this clone. This chain connects TRBV5-6 to TRBJ1-5; D uncertain. CDR3 length: 15 amino acids. V shed 0 bases and J shed 2 bases, with 9 bases lying between them. Germline CDR1 and CDR2: SGHDT and YYEEEE. CDR3 DNA: TGTGCCAGCAGCTTGGATACGGCGGGCAATCAGCCCCAGCATTTT. It is translated as CASSLDTAGNQPQHF.

This clone was counted a single time. This sequence joins TRBV25-1 and TRBJ2-5; 7 bases line up with TRBD2. This CDR3 is built from 14 residues. V lost 6 bases, J lost 2 bases, and 6 bases stayed unmatched. Germline V gives CDR1 MGHDK, CDR2 SYGVNS. In DNA form, the CDR3 reads TGTGCCAGCAGATCACCGGGACTACAAGAGACCCAGTACTTC. Encoded protein: CASRSPGLQETQYF.

The chain employs TRBV28 and TRBJ2-7; the D is unclear. V was shortened by 2 bases and J by 5 bases, with 7 bases between the two germline ends. The CDR3 covers 12 residues. CDR1 is MDHEN, CDR2 SYDVKM, per germline. Here the CDR3 DNA reads TGTGCCAGCAGTTTAGAGGCCCACGAGCAGTACTTC. Its translation is CASSLEAHEQYF.